This T cell receptor (beta chain) comes out of a study of shared clonotypes between healthy human individuals. Whole-study findings and limits: Rarefaction showed that sequencing of sorted subsets was incomplete (despite large depth). Around 4.7% of naive CD4 clonotypes were shared across several donors. Larger estimated richness was generally recorded for naive subsets relative to memory subsets.

Within Nashville, Tennessee resided all donors, each a Caucasian adult. This clone occurred once. No antigen is known for it. Germline V gene lookup returns CDR1 SGHAT and CDR2 FQNNGV. Trimming removed 4 bases from V and 0 bases from J; junction bases left unmatched: 7. This CDR3 is 19 amino acids long. The repertoire was sequenced with immunoSEQ multiplex PCR; TCRdb's copy has only in-frame clones and lacks some. The data show some 2,500,000 clones, with around 90% seen just once and 0.37% held by the top ten. The chain recombines TRBV11-2 with TRBJ2-4; 15 positions match TRBD2. The sequenced sample was naive CD4+ T cells from PBMCs. As for subset: CD45RA+ positively selected. This TCR was sampled from a man younger than 30 in good health. Some clones in this sample may be carry-over from other donors' samples. Written as DNA, the CDR3 is TGTGCCAGCAGCTCAAGGACTAGCGGGAGGGCGTTAGCCAAAAACATTCAGTACTTC. This encodes CASSSRTSGRALAKNIQYF. The full variable domain, in which reference TRBV11-2 and TRBJ2-4 provide the parts outside the CDR3, is EAGVAQSPRYKIIEKRQSVAFWCNPISGHATLYWYQQILGQGPKLLIQFQNNGVVDDSQLPKDRFSAERLKGVDSTLKIQPAKLEDSAVYLCASSSRTSGRALAKNIQYFGAGTRLSVL.